Shown below are 26 T cell receptor beta chains from a single sample sequenced in a study of blood T cell repertoires in COVID-19 (dated by TCRdb to the early 2020s). Library generation was performed with the immunoSEQ multiplex PCR assay. The immuneACCESS repertoire file appears here via TCRdb, limited to in-frame rearrangements. These files lack a portion of the clones; in checked studies, under half of the deficit traces to unresolved V genes, and the cause of the others is not known. A total of over 55,000 clones appear in this sample, over 80% of them only once. In total, the top ten clones hold 35% to 45% of the sample. Source material: peripheral blood. The receptors were gathered from a human donor in a cohort sampled during active COVID-19.

The chain is built from TRBV28 and TRBJ1-1; D call uncertain. Germline lookup yields CDR1 MDHEN and CDR2 SYDVKM. Trimming stripped 1 base from V and 5 bases from J, with 8 bases between. CDR3 length: 13 amino acids. The CDR3 DNA sequence: TGTGCCAGCAGTTTATCCGTTCGGACTGAAGCTTTCTTT. This gives the protein CASSLSVRTEAFF.

The chain's CDR3 is CASSSLLAGDYNEQFF. CDR3 coding DNA: TGTGCCAGCAGCTCCCTGCTAGCGGGGGACTACAATGAGCAGTTCTTC. The gene calls are TRBV11-2 and TRBJ2-1; TRBD2 matches 10 bases. The V gene end was trimmed by 4 bases and the J gene end by 3 bases; junction bases not matched to a gene: 6. Germline V gene lookup returns CDR1 SGHAT and CDR2 FQNNGV. This CDR3 comprises 16 residues.

The chain employs TRBV19 and TRBJ2-3; the match to TRBD2 covers 8 bases. This CDR3 has 17 amino acids. The germline gives CDR1 LNHDA, CDR2 SQIVND (reference sequence). V was clipped by 2 bases and J by 2 bases; unmatched bases: 9. The CDR3, as DNA: TGTGCCAGTAGTATATTTCCCAGCGGGGGCCTCACAGATACGCAGTATTTT. It codes for CASSIFPSGGLTDTQYF.

The chain links TRBV5-4 to TRBJ2-7, with TRBD1 matching over 8 bases. Germline-derived CDR1 and CDR2 are SGHNT and YYREEE (reference sequence). The ends lost 0 bases at V and 3 bases at J; junction bases unmatched: 5. The length of the CDR3 is 15 residues. CDR3 sequence: CASSLGSGQVYEQYF. The CDR3 region has the DNA TGTGCCAGCAGCTTGGGCTCGGGACAGGTCTACGAGCAGTACTTC.

The J gene is TRBJ2-6, the V gene TRBV2, with a possible D match to TRBD2 (5 bases). This CDR3 has 14 residues. V was cut by 5 bases and J by 1 base, with 6 bases left in between. Germline V gene lookup returns CDR1 SNHLY and CDR2 FYNNEI. The CDR3 DNA reads as TGTGCCAGCAGTCGGAGGTCTGGGGCCAACGTCCTGACTTTC. It codes for CASSRRSGANVLTF.

The chain links TRBV9 to TRBJ2-7; D perhaps matches TRBD2 (6 bases). Trimming took off 0 bases at V and 0 bases at J, with 10 bases between the two ends. CDR3 size: 15 residues. The germline V gene has CDR1 SGDLS and CDR2 YYNGEE. This chain's CDR3 is CASSVGGGNSYEQYF. The CDR3 DNA sequence: TGTGCCAGCAGCGTAGGTGGGGGGAACTCCTACGAGCAGTACTTC.

The chain employs TRBV19 and TRBJ2-3; no reliable D call. V dropped 3 bases and J dropped 6 bases, with 10 bases sitting between them. Per germline, CDR1 LNHDA and CDR2 SQIVND (reference sequence). The CDR3 is 13 amino acids. In DNA form, the CDR3 reads TGTGCCAGTAGTATTTTGGGCCGGGATACGCAGTATTTT. It yields the protein CASSILGRDTQYF.

V and J are TRBV5-1 and TRBJ2-1, with D perhaps TRBD1 (6 bases). CDR1 is SGHRS and CDR2 is YFSETQ in the germline V gene. The V gene lost 0 bases and the J gene lost 3 bases, with 7 bases spanning the gap. CDR3 length: 14 residues. The DNA of the CDR3 is TGCGCCAGCAGCTTGGAGGACAGCTACAATGAGCAGTTCTTC. Translation gives CASSLEDSYNEQFF.

The chain uses TRBV11-2 and TRBJ1-4, with D tentatively TRBD1 (6 bases). The V gene lost 3 bases and the J gene lost 6 bases, with 17 bases spanning the gap. Germline-derived CDR1 and CDR2 are SGHAT and FQNNGV. This CDR3 contains 16 residues. As DNA, the CDR3 is TGTGCCAGCAGCTTGAGAACAGGGTTCGTTGATGAAAAACTGTTTTTT. Amino acid sequence: CASSLRTGFVDEKLFF. The whole variable domain, remainder taken from reference TRBV11-2 and TRBJ1-4, is EAGVAQSPRYKIIEKRQSVAFWCNPISGHATLYWYQQILGQGPKLLIQFQNNGVVDDSQLPKDRFSAERLKGVDSTLKIQPAKLEDSAVYLCASSLRTGFVDEKLFFGSGTQLSVL.

V gene TRBV19 combines with J gene TRBJ1-1; the D is unclear. This CDR3 is 15 amino acids long. With 4 bases removed from V and 1 base from J, the gap between germline ends came to 13 bases. Germline CDR1 is LNHDA and CDR2 is SQIVND (reference sequence). The CDR3 nucleotides read TGTGCCAGTAGTAGAGTAATGTACTCGAACACTGAAGCTTTCTTT. Residues: CASSRVMYSNTEAFF.

This rearrangement joins TRBV12-3 or TRBV12-4 to TRBJ1-1, with D hard to call. V dropped 3 bases and J dropped 0 bases, with 5 bases sitting between them. The CDR3 covers 13 residues. CDR3 DNA sequence: TGTGCCAGCAGTTTGGAGGTGAACACTGAAGCTTTCTTT. It is translated as CASSLEVNTEAFF.

This sequence joins TRBV2 and TRBJ1-4, with D perhaps TRBD1 (6 bases). Deletions cut 2 bases from V and 6 bases from J, with 10 bases between. CDR1 is SNHLY, CDR2 FYNNEI, per germline. The CDR3 covers 14 residues. CDR3 DNA sequence: TGTGCCAGCAGTGAAACAGGGAGAGATGAAAAACTGTTTTTT. It yields the protein CASSETGRDEKLFF.

The chain links TRBV2 to TRBJ1-5, with 10 bases lining up with TRBD1. CDR3 length: 19 amino acids. The V and J ends lost 0 bases and 3 bases, in that order; junction bases with no gene match: 11. Germline lookup yields CDR1 SNHLY and CDR2 FYNNEI. The CDR3 here is CASSEAPRGQGFSNQPQHF. CDR3 in DNA: TGTGCCAGCAGTGAAGCGCCAAGGGGACAGGGGTTTTCCAATCAGCCCCAGCATTTT.

The rearrangement uses TRBV11-3 and TRBJ1-6; D call uncertain. In germline, CDR1 is SGHNT, CDR2 YENEEA. V lost 5 bases, J lost 7 bases, and 9 bases lay in between. CDR3 length: 13 residues. The CDR3 coding sequence is TGTGCCAGCAGCCGCCAACAGAATTCACCCCTCCACTTT. As protein: CASSRQQNSPLHF.

The gene calls are TRBV18 and TRBJ1-3; perhaps TRBD1 as D (6 bases). V lost 0 bases and J lost 5, with 11 bases in between. Germline assignment: CDR1 KGHSH and CDR2 LQKENI. The CDR3 is 15 residues long. CDR3 protein: CASSPPRGQRNTIYF. The CDR3 region has the DNA TGTGCCAGCTCACCACCGCGGGGGCAGCGAAACACCATATATTTT. Together with reference TRBV18 and TRBJ1-3, the CDR3 gives the full variable domain: NAGVMQNPRHLVRRRGQEARLRCSPMKGHSHVYWYRQLPEEGLKFMVYLQKENIIDESGMPKERFSAEFPKEGPSILRIQQVVRGDSAAYFCASSPPRGQRNTIYFGEGSWLTVV.

The chain carries TRBV30 and TRBJ2-2; no definite D call. The germline CDR1 and CDR2 sequences are GTSNPN and SVGIG (reference sequence). The germline V and J ends were trimmed by 2 bases and 5 bases, with 9 bases remaining between them. The CDR3 has 13 residues. CDR3 protein: CAWSRQATGELFF. CDR3 DNA: TGTGCCTGGAGTAGGCAGGCTACCGGGGAGCTGTTTTTT.

V and J are TRBV6-6 and TRBJ1-5; D ambiguous. The length of the CDR3 is 16 residues. Germline V gene data show CDR1 as MNHNY and CDR2 as SVGAGI (reference sequence). Trimming took 0 bases from V and 5 from J, leaving 14 bases between them. For the CDR3, the DNA is TGTGCCAGCAGTTACTCGGGCGGGAGAGGCGATCAGCCCCAGCATTTT. Protein: CASSYSGGRGDQPQHF.

In its sample, this clone was seen a few times. This sequence joins TRBV6-6 and TRBJ2-1; perhaps TRBD1 as D (5 bases). The germline V and J ends were trimmed by 6 bases and 8 bases, with 8 bases remaining between them. The CDR3 contains 11 residues. CDR1 and CDR2 from the germline V gene are MNHNY and SVGAGI (reference sequence). The CDR3 loop is CASRDRHEQFF. CDR3 DNA: TGTGCCAGCAGAGACAGACATGAGCAGTTCTTC.

The gene calls are TRBV5-4 and TRBJ1-2; 7 bases match TRBD1. CDR1 and CDR2 from the germline V gene are SGHNT and YYREEE (reference sequence). The CDR3 has 16 residues. The J segment lost 3 bases and the V segment lost 3 bases, leaving 11 bases of the junction unmatched. The CDR3 reads CASSSRDSKNYYGYTF. DNA for the CDR3: TGTGCCAGCAGCTCCCGGGACAGCAAGAATTACTATGGCTACACCTTC. Supplemented by reference TRBV5-4 and TRBJ1-2, the full variable domain reads ETGVTQSPTHLIKTRGQQVTLRCSSQSGHNTVSWYQQALGQGPQFIFQYYREEENGRGNFPPRFSGLQFPNYSSELNVNALELDDSALYLCASSSRDSKNYYGYTFGSGTRLTVV.

The chain employs TRBV5-4 and TRBJ2-7; D perhaps matches TRBD2 (5 bases). CDR3 length: 14 residues. The germline V gene has CDR1 SGHNT and CDR2 YYREEE (reference sequence). V was trimmed by 5 bases and J by 1 base, leaving 13 bases between them. CDR3 nucleotides: TGTGCCAGCAGTACCAACTCGGGGTCCTACGAGCAGTACTTC. Its translation: CASSTNSGSYEQYF. Using reference TRBV5-4 and TRBJ2-7 for the parts outside the CDR3, the full variable domain is ETGVTQSPTHLIKTRGQQVTLRCSSQSGHNTVSWYQQALGQGPQFIFQYYREEENGRGNFPPRFSGLQFPNYSSELNVNALELDDSALYLCASSTNSGSYEQYFGPGTRLTVT.

The chain employs TRBV30 and TRBJ2-7, with 14 bases lining up with TRBD2. The CDR3 is 17 amino acids. The ends lost 2 bases at V and 5 bases at J; junction bases unmatched: 11. From germline, CDR1 is GTSNPN and CDR2 SVGIG (reference sequence). CDR3 sequence: CAWSRGLAGASRNEQYF. CDR3 DNA: TGTGCCTGGAGTCGGGGACTAGCGGGGGCATCCAGGAACGAGCAGTACTTC.

The genes are TRBV11-3 and TRBJ1-1; TRBD1 matches at 7 bases. V was pared by 4 bases and J by 4 bases, with 3 bases of the junction left unmatched. Looked up from germline, CDR1 is SGHNT and CDR2 is YENEEA. This CDR3 comprises 13 residues. The CDR3 protein is CASSSQGGTEAFF. For the CDR3, the DNA is TGTGCCAGCAGCTCCCAGGGGGGCACTGAAGCTTTCTTT.

The chain carries TRBV5-6 and TRBJ1-3, with a tentative D call TRBD1 (6 bases). The V end lost 4 bases, the J end lost 3 bases, and 20 bases lay between the germline ends. The CDR3 spans 17 residues. The germline gives CDR1 SGHDT, CDR2 YYEEEE. CDR3 in DNA: TGTGCCAGCAGCCAAGTTAATAGGGGGTACAGTGGAAACACCATATATTTT. This gives the protein CASSQVNRGYSGNTIYF.

V gene TRBV5-6 combines with J gene TRBJ1-6; D not resolved. The V end was cut by 0 bases, the J end by 8 bases, with 9 bases between. Germline CDR1 is SGHDT and CDR2 is YYEEEE. The CDR3 sequence is 14 residues long. This CDR3 reads CASSLVGFDSPLHF. The CDR3, as DNA: TGTGCCAGCAGCTTGGTTGGCTTCGATTCACCCCTCCACTTT.

A few counts support this clone. The chain couples TRBV4-1 to TRBJ2-3; 9 nucleotides line up with TRBD1. Germline CDR1 MGHRA, CDR2 YSYEKL. V was clipped by 6 bases and J by 6 bases; unmatched bases: 13. This CDR3 region has 16 residues. In nucleotides, the CDR3 is TGCGCCAGCAGTCGTAACCCGGGACAGGGCAAGGATACGCAGTATTTT. It encodes CASSRNPGQGKDTQYF.

The CDR3 nucleotides read TGTGCCACCAGTGACCCCGGGGGGACTACCTACGAGCAGTACTTC. Translated: CATSDPGGTTYEQYF. The V gene is TRBV24-1, the J gene TRBJ2-7; 7 nucleotides align to TRBD2. This CDR3 contains 15 residues. V dropped 4 bases and J dropped 2; count of bases not matched to a gene: 7. Per the germline V gene, CDR1 is KGHDR and CDR2 is SFDVKD.